This T cell receptor (beta chain) came from a study of cytomegalovirus exposure and HLA in healthy donors. About the research overall: HLA-typed donors contributed approximately 86 million unique TCRs, which were held in an early data release.

This CDR3 has 15 amino acids. V gave up 4 bases and J gave up 7 bases, with 14 bases separating them. Germline V gene sequence: CDR1 MNHEY, CDR2 SMNVEV (reference sequence). Points from the study as a whole: Associated with cytomegalovirus, according to the listing, were 150 to 200 TCR beta chains. Rare TCR sequences predominated, though certain public TCRs were found in many donors.

This clone was found a few times. Its antigen is currently unknown. Primers for the PCR totalled 60 Vbeta and 13 Jbeta. As originally analysed: An analysis that came later counted around 80 million unique TCR beta chains, around 12 million shared. Profiled with immunoSEQ multiplex PCR; TCRdb holds only in-frame clones, not every one. That table gives V, J and clone size, and the DNA gave D and trimming. Of around 40,000 clones detected, about nine tenths appear once; the ten largest clones hold approximately 8%. The V gene is TRBV27, the J gene TRBJ1-6, with D possibly TRBD1 on 6 matching bases. The material sequenced was PBMCs. This TCR derives from a woman aged 40 to 50 in good health and CMV-seropositive. The CDR3: CASSYQQGTNSPLHF. The CDR3 DNA is TGTGCCAGCAGTTATCAACAGGGCACCAATTCACCCCTCCACTTT.